The clone carrying this TCR beta chain was picked up many times. Its specificity is not known. The sample comes from a study of T cells after posttransplantation cyclophosphamide. The protocol was immunoSEQ multiplex PCR, while the TCRdb copy is restricted to in-frame clones and leaves out a portion. This sample comprises roughly 2,800 clones, none seen once only. Findings and limits, study-wide: Later post-transplant blood repertoires were often dominated by donor CD8+ memory clones. Recipient CMV seropositivity and CMV reactivation strongly tracked TRB clonality.

Treatment was busulfan-fludarabine conditioning, a marrow graft, and cyclophosphamide on days +3 and +4. CDR3 length: 17 amino acids. Trimming took 2 bases from V and 3 from J; bases not matched to a gene: 12. The receptor's source is a female patient aged 60 or older who received an allogeneic stem cell transplant from an unrelated donor, was CMV-positive, and had acute GVHD only. Some T cells could come from the graft donor. This chain uses TRBV12-3 or TRBV12-4 with TRBJ2-7, with 8 bases lining up with TRBD1. Sequencing was performed on PBMCs, taken 30 days after allogeneic stem cell transplant with posttransplant cyclophosphamide. The CDR3 DNA follows: TGTGCCAGCAGTTTATACGGACAGGGTGTGGAGAACTACGAGCAGTACTTC. Protein sequence: CASSLYGQGVENYEQYF.